The subject of this entry is one T cell receptor (beta chain). TCRdb's table, derived via immunoSEQ multiplex PCR, lists solely in-frame clones and lacks some. The sample gives 55,000 to 70,000 clones, over 80% of which show up once; roughly 3.6% is in the top ten. This sample was taken from a study of blood T cell repertoires in COVID-19. Per the germline V gene, CDR1 is SQVTM and CDR2 is ANQGSEA. The CDR3 covers 12 residues. J lost 6 bases, V lost 6 bases, and 8 bases had no gene match. The sample was peripheral blood. The TCR was taken from a woman of 80 years or more with acute or convalescent COVID-19. This rearrangement joins TRBV29-1 to TRBJ2-7; TRBD1 matches at 7 bases. The CDR3 spells CSVDRETGEQYF. In nucleotides, the CDR3 is TGCAGCGTAGACAGGGAGACTGGCGAGCAGTACTTC.